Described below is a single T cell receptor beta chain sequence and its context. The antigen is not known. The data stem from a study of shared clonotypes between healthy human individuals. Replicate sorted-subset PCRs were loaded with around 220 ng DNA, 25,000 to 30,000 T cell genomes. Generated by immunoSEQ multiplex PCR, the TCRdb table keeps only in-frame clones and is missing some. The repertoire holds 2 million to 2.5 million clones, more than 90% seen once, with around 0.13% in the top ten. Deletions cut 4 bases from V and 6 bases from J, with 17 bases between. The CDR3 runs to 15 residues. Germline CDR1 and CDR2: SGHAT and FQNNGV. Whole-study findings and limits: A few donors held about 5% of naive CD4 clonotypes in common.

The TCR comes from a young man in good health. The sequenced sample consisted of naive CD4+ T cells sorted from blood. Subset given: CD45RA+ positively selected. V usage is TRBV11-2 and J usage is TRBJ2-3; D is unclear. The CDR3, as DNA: TGTGCCAGCAGCTCCACTCCCCCCATGGGGGATACGCAGTATTTT. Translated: CASSSTPPMGDTQYF.